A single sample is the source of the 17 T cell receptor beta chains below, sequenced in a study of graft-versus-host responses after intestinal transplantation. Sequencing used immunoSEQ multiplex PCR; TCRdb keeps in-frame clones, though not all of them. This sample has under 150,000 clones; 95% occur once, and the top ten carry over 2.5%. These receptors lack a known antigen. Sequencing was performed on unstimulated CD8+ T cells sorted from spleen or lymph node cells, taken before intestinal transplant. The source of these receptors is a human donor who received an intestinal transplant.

As DNA, the CDR3 is TGTGCCAGCAGCGGACAGGGTTTTTACGAGCAGTACTTC. This gives the protein CASSGQGFYEQYF. The V call is TRBV5-6, the J call TRBJ2-7; 8 bases align to TRBD1. The germline V gene has CDR1 SGHDT and CDR2 YYEEEE. There are 13 residues in the CDR3. The trim removed 4 bases at V and 4 bases at J, leaving 4 bases unmatched.

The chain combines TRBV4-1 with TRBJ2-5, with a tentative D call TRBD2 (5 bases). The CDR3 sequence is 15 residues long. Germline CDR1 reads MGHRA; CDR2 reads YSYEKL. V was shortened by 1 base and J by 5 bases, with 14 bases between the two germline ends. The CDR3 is CASSQVSPRGETQYF. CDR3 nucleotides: TGCGCCAGCAGCCAAGTAAGCCCCCGAGGGGAGACCCAGTACTTC.

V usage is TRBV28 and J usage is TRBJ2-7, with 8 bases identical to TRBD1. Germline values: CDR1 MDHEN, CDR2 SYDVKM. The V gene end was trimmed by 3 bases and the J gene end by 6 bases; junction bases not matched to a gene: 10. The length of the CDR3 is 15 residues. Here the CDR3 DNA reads TGTGCCAGCAGTTTCCGGGACAGGCCCCCCCTCGAGCAGTACTTC. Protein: CASSFRDRPPLEQYF. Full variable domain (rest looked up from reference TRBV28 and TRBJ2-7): DVKVTQSSRYLVKRTGEKVFLECVQDMDHENMFWYRQDPGLGLRLIYFSYDVKMKEKGDIPEGYSVSREKKERFSLILESASTNQTSMYLCASSFRDRPPLEQYFGPGTRLTVT.

CDR3 nucleotide sequence: TGTGCCAGCAGTCTGGTCTTCGAGGACGAGCAGTACTTC. This codes for CASSLVFEDEQYF. J is TRBJ2-7 and V is TRBV28, with D unresolved. V lost 5 bases to trimming and J lost 5 bases, with 13 bases between them. CDR1 and CDR2 (germline): MDHEN, SYDVKM. There are 13 residues in the CDR3.

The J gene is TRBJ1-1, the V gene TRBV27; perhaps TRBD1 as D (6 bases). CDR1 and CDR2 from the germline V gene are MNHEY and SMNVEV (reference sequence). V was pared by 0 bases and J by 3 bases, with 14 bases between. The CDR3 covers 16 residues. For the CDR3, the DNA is TGTGCCAGCAGTTTATCCACAGTAGGGGGGTACACTGAAGCTTTCTTT. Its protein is CASSLSTVGGYTEAFF.

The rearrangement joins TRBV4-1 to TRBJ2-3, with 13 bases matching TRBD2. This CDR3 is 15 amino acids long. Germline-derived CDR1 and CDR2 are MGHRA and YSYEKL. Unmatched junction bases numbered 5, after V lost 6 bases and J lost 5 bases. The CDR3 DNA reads TGCGCCAGCAGTATAAGGACTAGCGGGGGAGATACGCAGTATTTT. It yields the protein CASSIRTSGGDTQYF.

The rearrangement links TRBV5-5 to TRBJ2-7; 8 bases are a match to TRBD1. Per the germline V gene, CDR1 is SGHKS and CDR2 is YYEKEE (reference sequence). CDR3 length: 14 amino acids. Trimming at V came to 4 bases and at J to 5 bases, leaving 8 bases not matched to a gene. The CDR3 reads CASSQDRERDEQYF. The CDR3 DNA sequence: TGTGCCAGCAGCCAGGACAGGGAGAGGGACGAGCAGTACTTC.

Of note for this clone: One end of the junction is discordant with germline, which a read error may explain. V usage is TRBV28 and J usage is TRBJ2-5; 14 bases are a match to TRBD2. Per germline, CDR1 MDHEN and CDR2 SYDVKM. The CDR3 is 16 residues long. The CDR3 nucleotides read TGTGCCGGCAGTTTACTGACTAGCGGGAGGGGGGGGACCCAGTACTTC. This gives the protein CAGSLLTSGRGGTQYF.

CDR3: CAWSAGQGTQPQHF. The DNA of the CDR3 is TGTGCCTGGAGTGCGGGACAGGGAACTCAGCCCCAGCATTTT. V and J are TRBV30 and TRBJ1-5, with 9 nucleotides matching TRBD1. Trimming cost V 1 base and J 6 bases; bases outside gene matches: 4. The CDR3 spans 14 residues. CDR1 GTSNPN and CDR2 SVGIG come from the germline V gene (reference sequence). Filled out from reference TRBV30 and TRBJ1-5, the complete variable domain reads SQTIHQWPATLVQPVGSPLSLECTVEGTSNPNLYWYRQAAGRGLQLLFYSVGIGQISSEVPQNLSASRPQDRQFILSSKKLLLSDSGFYLCAWSAGQGTQPQHFGDGTRLSIL.

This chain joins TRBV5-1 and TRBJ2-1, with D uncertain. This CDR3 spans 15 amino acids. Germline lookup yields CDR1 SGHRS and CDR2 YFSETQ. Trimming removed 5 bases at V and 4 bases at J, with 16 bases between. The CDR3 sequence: CASRYAIDAYNEQFF. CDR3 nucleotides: TGCGCCAGCAGGTACGCCATAGATGCGTACAATGAGCAGTTCTTC.

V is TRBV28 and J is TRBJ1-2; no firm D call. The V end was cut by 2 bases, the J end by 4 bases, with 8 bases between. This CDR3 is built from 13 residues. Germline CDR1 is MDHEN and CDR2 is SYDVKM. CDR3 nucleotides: TGTGCCAGCAGTTTAGGCCAGTTCTATGGCTACACCTTC. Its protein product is CASSLGQFYGYTF.

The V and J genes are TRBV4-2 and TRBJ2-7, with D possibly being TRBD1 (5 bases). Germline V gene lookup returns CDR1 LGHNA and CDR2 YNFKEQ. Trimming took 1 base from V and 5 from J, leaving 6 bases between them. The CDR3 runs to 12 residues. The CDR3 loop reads CASSQVGDEQYF. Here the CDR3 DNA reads TGTGCCAGCAGCCAAGTAGGGGACGAGCAGTACTTC.

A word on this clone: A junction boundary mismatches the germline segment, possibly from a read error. CDR3 protein: CASSLRGETQYF. DNA of the CDR3: TGTGCCAGCAGCTTAAGGGGAGAGACCCAGTACTTC. J is TRBJ2-5 and V is TRBV5-3; D may be TRBD1 (5 bases). TRBV5-3 has ORF status, its function being uncertain. The CDR3 is 12 amino acids.

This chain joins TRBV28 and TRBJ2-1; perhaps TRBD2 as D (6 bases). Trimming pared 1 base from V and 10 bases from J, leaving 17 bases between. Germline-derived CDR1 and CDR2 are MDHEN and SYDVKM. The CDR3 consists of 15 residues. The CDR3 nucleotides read TGTGCCAGCAGTTTATTGGCGGGACCGGCGAAAGAGCAGTTCTTC. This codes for CASSLLAGPAKEQFF. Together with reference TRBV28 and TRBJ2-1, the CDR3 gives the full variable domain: DVKVTQSSRYLVKRTGEKVFLECVQDMDHENMFWYRQDPGLGLRLIYFSYDVKMKEKGDIPEGYSVSREKKERFSLILESASTNQTSMYLCASSLLAGPAKEQFFGPGTRLTVL.

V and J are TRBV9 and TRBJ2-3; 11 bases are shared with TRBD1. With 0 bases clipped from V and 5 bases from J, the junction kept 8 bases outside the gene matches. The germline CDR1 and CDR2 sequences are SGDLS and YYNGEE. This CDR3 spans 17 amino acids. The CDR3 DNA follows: TGTGCCAGCAGCGTAGCTTCCGGGACAGGGGGTCGAGATACGCAGTATTTT. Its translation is CASSVASGTGGRDTQYF.

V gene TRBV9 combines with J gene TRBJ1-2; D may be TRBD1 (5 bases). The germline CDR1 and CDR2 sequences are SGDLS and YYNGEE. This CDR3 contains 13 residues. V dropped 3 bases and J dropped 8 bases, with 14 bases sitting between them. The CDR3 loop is CASSAQGANGYTF. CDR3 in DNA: TGTGCCAGCAGCGCCCAGGGCGCAAACGGCTACACCTTC.

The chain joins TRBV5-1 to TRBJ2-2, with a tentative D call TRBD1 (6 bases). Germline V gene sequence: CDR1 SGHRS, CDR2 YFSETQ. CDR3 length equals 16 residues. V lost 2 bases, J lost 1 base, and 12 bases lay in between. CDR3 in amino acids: CASSFGGQMNTGELFF. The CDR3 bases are TGCGCCAGCAGCTTCGGAGGACAGATGAACACCGGGGAGCTGTTTTTT.